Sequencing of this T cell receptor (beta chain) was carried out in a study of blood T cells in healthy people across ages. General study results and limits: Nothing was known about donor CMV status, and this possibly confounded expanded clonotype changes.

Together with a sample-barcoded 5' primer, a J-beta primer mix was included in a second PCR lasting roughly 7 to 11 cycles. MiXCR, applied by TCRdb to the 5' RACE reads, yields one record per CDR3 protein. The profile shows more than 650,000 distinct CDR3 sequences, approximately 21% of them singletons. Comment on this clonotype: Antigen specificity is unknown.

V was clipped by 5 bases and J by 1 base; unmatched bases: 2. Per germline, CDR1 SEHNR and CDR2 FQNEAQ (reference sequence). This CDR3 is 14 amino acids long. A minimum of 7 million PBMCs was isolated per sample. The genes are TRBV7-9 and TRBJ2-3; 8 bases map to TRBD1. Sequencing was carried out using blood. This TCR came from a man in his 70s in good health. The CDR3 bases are TGTGCCAGCAGCAAGGACAGGGGCACAGATACGCAGTATTTT. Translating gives CASSKDRGTDTQYF.